Listed here are 21 T cell receptor beta chains from one sample, sequenced in a study of T cells in Graves' hyperthyroidism and ophthalmopathy. Researchers amplified the TCR beta CDR3 regions from RNA transcripts. The TCR CDR3 was amplified in a first-round RT-PCR using the HTBI primer set. Using its own MiXCR run on the multiplex PCR reads, TCRdb lists one record per CDR3 protein. This sample has about 350,000 distinct CDR3 sequences, with 19% found just once. The sample was blood. All receptors come from a woman between 18 and 29 years old with Graves' hyperthyroidism.

This clonotype was found many times. The J gene is TRBJ1-5, the V gene TRBV4-3, with 7 bases lining up with TRBD1. After removal of 1 base from V and 2 bases from J, the junction contained 20 bases not matched to a gene. Germline lookup yields CDR1 LGHNA and CDR2 YSLEER. The CDR3 consists of 21 residues. CDR3 sequence (DNA): TGCGCCAGCAGCCAAGTTCCCACCAGACGACAGGGTAATTTACGCAATCAGCCCCAGCATTTT. This translates into CASSQVPTRRQGNLRNQPQHF.

In this sample, this clonotype turned up a few times. Here the CDR3 DNA reads TGCGCCAGCAGCAAAACAGGGCAGAACACCGGGGAGCTGTTTTTT. This sequence encodes CASSKTGQNTGELFF. The chain employs TRBV5-1 and TRBJ2-2; D possibly corresponds to TRBD1 (6 bases). CDR3 length: 15 residues. The germline gives CDR1 SGHRS, CDR2 YFSETQ. V shed 4 bases and J shed 1 base, with 11 bases lying between them.

This clonotype was observed many times. V and J are TRBV30 and TRBJ2-7; 9 positions agree with TRBD1. This CDR3 is built from 12 residues. Germline CDR1 GTSNPN, CDR2 SVGIG (reference sequence). V shed 4 bases, J shed 6 bases, and the junction held 4 bases outside the gene matches. CDR3: CAWTVTGGEQYF. The CDR3 bases are TGTGCCTGGACCGTGACAGGGGGCGAGCAGTACTTC.

This clonotype was counted ten times or more. The V gene is TRBV5-1, the J gene TRBJ1-2; 7 positions agree with TRBD1. Trimming removed 2 bases from V and 0 bases from J; junction bases left unmatched: 7. This CDR3 contains 16 residues. CDR1 is SGHRS and CDR2 is YFSETQ in the germline V gene. The CDR3 DNA reads as TGCGCCAGCAGCTTCTCGATAGGGACAGCTAACTATGGCTACACCTTC. It translates to CASSFSIGTANYGYTF. Full variable domain (rest looked up from reference TRBV5-1 and TRBJ1-2): KAGVTQTPRYLIKTRGQQVTLSCSPISGHRSVSWYQQTPGQGLQFLFEYFSETQRNKGNFPGRFSGRQFSNSRSEMNVSTLELGDSALYLCASSFSIGTANYGYTFGSGTRLTVV.

In this sample, this clonotype turned up many times. The chain combines TRBV7-9 with TRBJ2-5; 7 bases map to TRBD1. There are 15 residues in the CDR3. Germline CDR1 reads SEHNR; CDR2 reads FQNEAQ (reference sequence). The V gene end was trimmed by 3 bases and the J gene end by 2 bases; junction bases not matched to a gene: 6. The CDR3 DNA follows: TGTGCCAGCAGCTTCATGCCGGGACAGCAAGAGACCCAGTACTTC. Translated, it gives CASSFMPGQQETQYF. Supplemented by reference TRBV7-9 and TRBJ2-5, the full variable domain reads DTGVSQNPRHKITKRGQNVTFRCDPISEHNRLYWYRQTLGQGPEFLTYFQNEAQLEKSRLLSDRFSAERPKGSFSTLEIQRTEQGDSAMYLCASSFMPGQQETQYFGPGTRLLVL.

This clonotype showed up many times. The rearrangement links TRBV12-3 or TRBV12-4 to TRBJ2-5; D gene uncertain. Trimming removed 6 bases at V and 4 bases at J, with 18 bases between. The CDR3 extends over 15 amino acids. The CDR3 region has the DNA TGTGCCAGCAGAAACGGCAAAAAGGCGATAGAGACCCAGTACTTC. Protein product: CASRNGKKAIETQYF.

In this sample, this clonotype turned up many times. The chain is built from TRBV24-1 and TRBJ1-5, with 9 bases identical to TRBD1. This CDR3 has 16 amino acids. The junction had 8 bases not matched to a gene; V was cut back by 4 bases and J by 5 bases. Germline CDR1 is KGHDR and CDR2 is SFDVKD. The CDR3 DNA follows: TGTGCCACCAGTGACCCCTCGGACAGGGGCGATCAGCCCCAGCATTTT. Encoded protein: CATSDPSDRGDQPQHF.

The chain employs TRBV12-3 or TRBV12-4 and TRBJ1-6; tentative D call: TRBD1 (6 bases). Between the trimmed V and J ends, which lost 6 bases and 6 bases, there was a span of 15 bases. The length of the CDR3 is 15 residues. Written as DNA, the CDR3 is TGTGCCAGCAGAGGGGGGCAGTTTGGTAATTCACCCCTCCACTTT. The encoded protein is CASRGGQFGNSPLHF.

This clonotype was seen repeatedly, ten times or more. The chain has TRBV2 and TRBJ2-5; D possibly matches TRBD1 or TRBD2 (5 bases each). The ends were cut back, 4 bases at V and 4 bases at J, with 10 bases in the middle. The CDR3 length is 13 residues. CDR1 is SNHLY and CDR2 is FYNNEI in the germline V gene. Here the CDR3 DNA reads TGTGCCAGCAGTGGGGACGTCGGAGAGACCCAGTACTTC. Residues: CASSGDVGETQYF.

Ten or more counts support this clonotype. The chain is built from TRBV20-1 and TRBJ2-7, with 11 bases identical to TRBD1. The CDR3 totals 15 residues. V shed 5 bases, J shed 4 bases, and the junction held 10 bases outside the gene matches. Per germline, CDR1 DFQATT and CDR2 SNEGSKA (reference sequence). The CDR3 spells CSASPGTGGSYEQYF. Here the CDR3 DNA reads TGCAGTGCTTCCCCCGGGACAGGGGGGTCTTACGAGCAGTACTTC.

The rearrangement joins TRBV29-1 to TRBJ2-2; 9 bases fit TRBD1. CDR1 SQVTM and CDR2 ANQGSEA come from the germline V gene. This CDR3 region has 13 residues. V lost 6 bases and J lost 5; bases outside the gene matches: 4. This chain's CDR3 is CSVGQGETGELFF. CDR3 sequence (DNA): TGCAGCGTGGGACAGGGAGAGACCGGGGAGCTGTTTTTT.

This clonotype was detected ten times or more. The chain couples TRBV5-1 to TRBJ2-7; 7 bases match TRBD1. Germline CDR1 and CDR2: SGHRS and YFSETQ. J was trimmed by 5 bases and V by 4 bases; bases with no gene match: 12. This CDR3 has 15 amino acids. CDR3 bases: TGCGCCAGCAGCCTCACAGGGGCACCCCTCCACGAGCAGTACTTC. Its translation: CASSLTGAPLHEQYF.

This clonotype occurred many times. The chain carries TRBV12-3 or TRBV12-4 and TRBJ2-7; 14 nucleotides align to TRBD2. This CDR3 spans 15 amino acids. V was pared by 3 bases and J by 6 bases, with 4 bases of the junction left unmatched. As DNA, the CDR3 is TGTGCCAGCAGTTTGGGACTAGCGGGGGTAGGCGAGCAGTACTTC. It translates to CASSLGLAGVGEQYF.

The table lists this clonotype with many counts. The genes are TRBV7-9 and TRBJ2-7; D uncertain. V gave up 4 bases and J gave up 4 bases, with 14 bases separating them. This CDR3 has 14 residues. Germline V gene sequence: CDR1 SEHNR, CDR2 FQNEAQ (reference sequence). The DNA for the CDR3 is TGTGCCAGCAGCTCCCCGGTTCATCCGTACGAGCAGTACTTC. Residues: CASSSPVHPYEQYF.

V gene TRBV7-2 combines with J gene TRBJ2-3; D gene uncertain. Germline CDR1 SGHTA, CDR2 FQGNSA. This CDR3 has 13 amino acids. Trimming removed 1 base at V and 4 bases at J, with 6 bases between. CDR3 residues: CASSLDGADTQYF. The CDR3 DNA sequence: TGTGCCAGCAGCTTAGATGGGGCAGATACGCAGTATTTT.

This clonotype was detected many times. The DNA for the CDR3 is TGTGCCAGCAAACCGGGACGAAGTAAACTGCAGCCCCAGCATTTT. Protein sequence: CASKPGRSKLQPQHF. The chain joins TRBV6-5 to TRBJ1-5; TRBD1 is a possible D gene (5 bases). There are 15 residues in the CDR3. Germline V lookup: CDR1 MNHEY, CDR2 SVGAGI. Trimming shortened V by 7 bases and J by 7 bases, and 20 bases separated the two germline ends.

This clonotype was picked up many times. The genes are TRBV27 and TRBJ2-7; D uncertain. Germline CDR1 is MNHEY and CDR2 is SMNVEV (reference sequence). V was cut by 3 bases and J by 0 bases, with 6 bases left in between. The CDR3 extends over 13 amino acids. The CDR3 sequence: CASSFQSSYEQYF. CDR3 DNA sequence: TGTGCCAGCAGTTTCCAGAGCTCCTACGAGCAGTACTTC.

V usage is TRBV5-1 and J usage is TRBJ2-1; TRBD2 matches at 8 bases. The germline V gene encodes CDR1 SGHRS and CDR2 YFSETQ. CDR3 length equals 17 residues. The trim removed 4 bases at V and 1 base at J, leaving 10 bases unmatched. CDR3 nucleotide sequence: TGCGCCAGCAGCCCCGGGGAGCGGGGGTTATCCTACAATGAGCAGTTCTTC. Residues: CASSPGERGLSYNEQFF.

In its sample, this clonotype was seen many times. The V gene is TRBV28, the J gene TRBJ2-7, with unresolved D. In germline, CDR1 is MDHEN, CDR2 SYDVKM. Trimming left V 5 bases short and J 6 bases short, with 8 bases between. The CDR3 is 11 residues long. In nucleotides, the CDR3 is TGTGCCAGCAGTATCCCAGGCGAGCAGTACTTC. It specifies CASSIPGEQYF.

V is TRBV6-1 and J is TRBJ1-5; possible D gene TRBD1, 6 bases. This CDR3 is built from 15 residues. The V end was cut by 3 bases, the J end by 3 bases, with 12 bases between. Germline V CDR1 and CDR2: MNHNS, SASEGT. As DNA, the CDR3 is TGTGCCAGCAGTGATAGCACAGGGAACAATCAGCCCCAGCATTTT. Its translation is CASSDSTGNNQPQHF.

V usage is TRBV29-1 and J usage is TRBJ1-2; D uncertain. Looked up from germline, CDR1 is SQVTM and CDR2 is ANQGSEA. V lost 1 base and J 4 bases, leaving 16 bases between the germline ends. This CDR3 region has 15 residues. The CDR3 DNA reads TGCAGCGTTGAAGGTCCGGGAACCAACGCCTATGGCTACACCTTC. Encoded protein: CSVEGPGTNAYGYTF.